The clone carrying this T cell receptor (beta chain) has only one observation. Measured with immunoSEQ multiplex PCR; TCRdb has only the in-frame clones, and not every one. The sample records 29,000 or so clones, around three quarters being singletons. The sample originates from a study of PD-L1 blockade in urothelial cancer. Study background: Between 0 and 3 chemotherapy regimens preceded treatment for each patient.

Indicated time point: peripheral blood 6 weeks after treatment start. The CDR3 spans 16 residues. V was clipped by 6 bases and J by 7 bases; unmatched bases: 15. Germline CDR1 reads MDHEN; CDR2 reads SYDVKM. The material sequenced was PBMCs, taken around atezolizumab (anti-PD-L1) treatment. V usage is TRBV28 and J usage is TRBJ1-5; 7 bases are a match to TRBD1. The receptor's source is a man aged 65-85 years with urothelial cancer. The CDR3: CASRFQTGLYGQPQHF. In nucleotides, the CDR3 is TGTGCCAGCAGATTTCAGACAGGGCTATACGGACAGCCCCAGCATTTT.